This TCR beta chain came from a study of blood T cells in healthy people across ages (dated by TCRdb to the mid-2010s). Regarding the research as a whole: In model experiments, template switching captured roughly one uniquely barcoded TCR beta cDNA molecule for every two T cells. To avoid experimental bias, donors of different ages were spread randomly across the sequencing lanes. Age-related changes in TCR beta repertoire diversity were measured in the study by deep sequencing normalized with unique cDNA molecular identifiers. The donors were split into four age groups: young (average roughly 15 years), middle-aged (around 37), aged (over 55) and long-lived (approximately 89). Using the same blood draw, the study looked at two additional independent replicas of 1 million unique cDNA reads for two donors, one aged 18 to 30 and the other aged 80 or older. Study-wide findings and limitations: Compared with the aged group, the long-lived group had more naive CD4+ T cells, fewer expanded clones and increased TCR diversity, a pattern suggesting age selection. Donor CMV infection status was unknown, potentially confounding age-related changes in expanded clonotypes. Estimates of total diversity based on one million sequenced T cells were regarded as lower bounds and as underestimates. Observed TCR beta diversity per million T cells fell roughly linearly with age, and a significant reduction was already apparent by age roughly 40. The percentage of naive T cells measured by flow cytometry correlated strongly with observed TCR beta diversity. Because profiling used bulk unsorted PBMCs, naive and antigen-experienced compartments could not be compared conclusively.

Libraries were made using 5' RACE. The instrument given in TCRdb is Illumina HiSeq 2500. A second PCR of about 6 to 11 cycles was performed with a sample-barcoded 5' primer and a J-beta primer mix. A unique molecular identifier was introduced onto each TCR beta cDNA molecule by a template-switch 5' adaptor carrying 12 random nucleotides. At least 2.5 million CDR3-containing paired-end reads were obtained from each sample. All of the RNA was converted into first-strand cDNA using the Mint cDNA synthesis kit, with a TRBC-specific oligonucleotide serving as the primer. Following uracil-DNA glycosylase treatment, all cDNA underwent a first 18-cycle PCR with the universal primers M1SS and BC2_uni_R. As for how the authors treated the data: For normalization, 1 million high-quality reads were randomly selected from each sample, with every read carrying a distinct molecular identifier. Reads sharing molecular identifiers were discarded rather than binned into consensus sequences. MiTCR, run with a Q25 quality threshold and the strictest error-elimination algorithm, handled CDR3 identification, clonotype clustering and error correction. A nonparametric unseen species model with Euler transformation was used to estimate lower-bound total TCR beta diversity. The public reads were quality trimmed at Q25 with fastp and then assembled into clones with MiXCR by TCRdb, keeping productive beta chains. Each CDR3 protein gets just one entry, which takes the most common genes and DNA from the rows behind it. Here the V and J calls rest on TCRdb's processing, not on the authors' analysis. The sample table records about 1,400,000 distinct CDR3 sequences; 59% of these occur just once. The top ten hold 5% to 7% of the sample.

A note on this clonotype: This clone's antigen is unknown. No quality values exist for individual bases; no much larger clone is one base distant.

The roughly 39 donors, aged 6 to 90 years, were systemically healthy Caucasian individuals from Russia. Approximately 9.7 milliliters of peripheral blood were drawn from each donor into EDTA-treated Vacutainer tubes. Ficoll-Paque density-gradient centrifugation was used to isolate PBMCs, with at least 6.5 million per sample. Total RNA, at least 6 micrograms per sample, was extracted from PBMCs with Trizol reagent. The percentages of naive CD45RAhigh/CD27high T cells were determined by flow cytometry on a PBMC aliquot from every donor. Looking up the germline V gene (reference sequence) yields CDR1 GTSNPN and CDR2 SVGIG. Its CDR3 holds 13 amino acids, cysteine through phenylalanine. Just the 39-base CDR3 DNA is kept, in frame starting at base 1.

The source is a man aged 18-30 years in good health. Recombination linked TRBV30 to TRBJ2-5, and possibly TRBD2, on 5 matching bases. The J call may be faulty, since TRBJ2-7 better matches the DNA end. Sample: blood. The CDR3 reads CAYLAGIPDEQYF. The bases read TGTGCCTACCTCGCCGGGATACCAGACGAGCAGTACTTC.